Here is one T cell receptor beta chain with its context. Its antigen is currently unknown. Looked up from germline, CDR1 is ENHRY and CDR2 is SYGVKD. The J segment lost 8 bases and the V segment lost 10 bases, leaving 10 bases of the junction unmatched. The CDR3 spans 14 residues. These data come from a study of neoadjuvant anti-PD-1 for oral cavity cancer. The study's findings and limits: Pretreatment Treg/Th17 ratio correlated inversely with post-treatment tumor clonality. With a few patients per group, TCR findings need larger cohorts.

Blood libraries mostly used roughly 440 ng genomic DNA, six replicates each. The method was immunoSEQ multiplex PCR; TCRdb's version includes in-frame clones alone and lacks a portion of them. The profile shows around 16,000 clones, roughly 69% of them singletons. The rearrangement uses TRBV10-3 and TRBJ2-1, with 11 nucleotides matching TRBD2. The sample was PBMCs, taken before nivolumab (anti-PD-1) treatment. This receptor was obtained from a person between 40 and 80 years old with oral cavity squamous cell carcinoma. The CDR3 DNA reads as TGTGCCAGCCAGACTAGCGGGGTATTGGATGAGCAGTTCTTC. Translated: CASQTSGVLDEQFF.